The clone carrying this TCR beta chain showed up just a few times. Antigen specificity is unknown. The record originates from a study of T cells after yellow fever vaccination. Study context: Fractions with few cells were prepared using SMART-Seq v4 Ultra Low Input. Notes on the study in general: Reappearance after the booster was observed for most primary-vaccination clones (roughly 97% CD4, about 85% CD8).

V lost 0 bases and J lost 3, with 11 bases in between. The CDR3 totals 15 residues. In germline, CDR1 is LGHNA, CDR2 YSLEER. Conversion of TCR transcripts into cDNA relied on 5'RACE template switching, which added a universal primer site and UMIs. TCRdb recomputed calls from the 5' RACE reads with MiXCR, one row per CDR3 protein. The sample consists of 200,000 to 300,000 distinct CDR3 sequences, over 10% of them appearing once. Material: CD4+ T cells sorted from PBMCs, obtained 45 days after the yellow fever booster vaccination. The chain employs TRBV4-3 and TRBJ2-5; D possibly corresponds to TRBD2 (6 bases). The sequence derives from a man younger than 45 who received the YFV17D yellow fever vaccine. Here the CDR3 reads CASSQETGGKETQYF. CDR3 coding DNA: TGCGCCAGCAGCCAAGAGACGGGCGGGAAAGAGACCCAGTACTTC.